This T cell receptor beta chain was observed in a study of blood T cell repertoires in COVID-19. Across the study: COVID-19 samples, acute and convalescent, were from the United States, Italy and Spain. The cDNA or gDNA used as material had been derived from T cells, B-cell-depleted T cells, or PBMCs.

The V gene lost 6 bases and the J gene lost 4 bases, with 12 bases spanning the gap. Germline CDR1 is SNHLY and CDR2 is FYNNEI. The CDR3 is made up of 13 amino acids. The repertoire was sequenced with immunoSEQ multiplex PCR; TCRdb's copy has only in-frame clones and lacks some. Of around 120,000 clones in the sample, under 85% were seen once. The specimen was peripheral blood. This clonotype originated in a man aged 40-49 years with active or convalescent COVID-19. This rearrangement joins TRBV2 to TRBJ2-5; D possibly corresponds to TRBD2 (6 bases). The CDR3 region has the DNA TGTGCCAGCAGGGTACTAGCTGCAGAGACCCAGTACTTC. This sequence encodes CASRVLAAETQYF.